The 8 T cell receptor beta chains below all came from one sample that was sequenced in a study of T cell responses to AZD1222 COVID-19 vaccine. Generated by immunoSEQ multiplex PCR, the TCRdb table keeps only in-frame clones and is missing some. The table shows roughly 140,000 clones, with 80% to 90% occurring only once. The sequencing used peripheral blood, collected 28 days after the second AZD1222 dose. Receptors were obtained from an adult who received the AZD1222 COVID-19 vaccine.

DNA of the CDR3: TGTGCCAGTAGGATGGGGGCAGGCCTCTACGAGCAGTACTTC. This encodes CASRMGAGLYEQYF. The rearrangement links TRBV7-9 to TRBJ2-7; a possible D gene is TRBD1 (6 bases). Germline values: CDR1 SEHNR, CDR2 FQNEAQ (reference sequence). V was trimmed by 9 bases and J by 3 bases, leaving 18 bases between them. This CDR3 has 14 amino acids.

The V call is TRBV7-2, the J call TRBJ1-1, with a tentative D call TRBD1 (6 bases). CDR1 SGHTA and CDR2 FQGNSA come from the germline V gene. The ends were cut back, 5 bases at V and 0 bases at J, with 16 bases in the middle. The CDR3 runs 16 residues. The DNA of the CDR3 is TGTGCCAGCAGCCCGGACAGTGGGATAATGAACACTGAAGCTTTCTTT. It codes for CASSPDSGIMNTEAFF.

V usage is TRBV10-3 and J usage is TRBJ2-3; 7 positions match TRBD2. This CDR3 has 14 residues. The germline V gene has CDR1 ENHRY and CDR2 SYGVKD. The ends lost 7 bases at V and 2 bases at J; junction bases unmatched: 6. CDR3 sequence (DNA): TGTGCCATCAAACGGGAGGCCAACACAGATACGCAGTATTTT. This encodes CAIKREANTDTQYF.

V is TRBV29-1 and J is TRBJ2-7; possible D gene TRBD2, 5 bases. V was pared by 6 bases and J by 7 bases, with 16 bases between. Germline values: CDR1 SQVTM, CDR2 ANQGSEA. The CDR3 totals 12 residues. CDR3 loop: CSVQAGVREQYF. In nucleotides, the CDR3 is TGCAGCGTCCAGGCCGGGGTCAGGGAGCAGTACTTC.

This chain joins TRBV18 and TRBJ1-5; tentative D call: TRBD1 (6 bases). V gave up 8 bases and J gave up 4 bases, with 12 bases separating them. The CDR3 length is 13 residues. The germline CDR1 and CDR2 sequences are KGHSH and LQKENI. Here the CDR3 DNA reads TGTGCCAGCGGAGGTGACAGGAATCAGCCCCAGCATTTT. Its protein is CASGGDRNQPQHF.

The chain joins TRBV20-1 to TRBJ1-4; D may be TRBD1 (6 bases). Trimming removed 3 bases from V and 0 bases from J, with 20 bases in between. The CDR3 contains 18 residues. Per the germline V gene, CDR1 is DFQATT and CDR2 is SNEGSKA (reference sequence). As DNA, the CDR3 is TGCAGTGCTAGTAGACAGACCCAGGGGCTAGCAACTAATGAAAAACTGTTTTTT. This gives the protein CSASRQTQGLATNEKLFF.

This chain joins TRBV4-1 and TRBJ1-5; D may be TRBD1 (6 bases). The CDR3 is 15 residues long. CDR1 is MGHRA and CDR2 is YSYEKL in the germline V gene. V gave up 3 bases and J gave up 7 bases, with 16 bases separating them. DNA of the CDR3: TGCGCCAGCAGCCAGTCTACAGGGAGCGGGCAGCCCCAGCATTTT. Encoded protein: CASSQSTGSGQPQHF.

The chain links TRBV6-5 to TRBJ2-7, with TRBD1 matching 9 bases. CDR3 length: 15 residues. With 2 bases clipped from V and 4 bases from J, the junction kept 6 bases outside the gene matches. In germline, CDR1 is MNHEY, CDR2 SVGAGI. The CDR3 nucleotides are TGTGCCAGCAGTTACCCATCGGGACAGGGTTACGAGCAGTACTTC. Translating it yields CASSYPSGQGYEQYF.